These 3 T cell receptor beta chains originate from one sample sequenced in a study of blood T cell repertoires in COVID-19. Produced via immunoSEQ multiplex PCR; TCRdb's table is partial and in-frame only. There are 130,000 or so clones in the sample; 80% to 90% occur only once, and more than 2% lies in the top ten. Sequenced input: peripheral blood. The origin of the receptors is a woman in her forties or fifties with acute or convalescent COVID-19.

V gene TRBV18 combines with J gene TRBJ2-2, with 9 bases identical to TRBD2. V lost 9 bases to trimming and J lost 0 bases; unmatched junction nucleotides: 2. The CDR3 length is 14 residues. Germline loops: CDR1 KGHSH, CDR2 LQKENI. In DNA form, the CDR3 reads TGTGCCAGTAGCGGGGGCGCGAACACCGGGGAGCTGTTTTTT. It translates to CASSGGANTGELFF.

V and J are TRBV15 and TRBJ1-2, with no clear D. There are 19 residues in the CDR3. Germline lookup yields CDR1 LNHNV and CDR2 YYDKDF (reference sequence). Trimming took off 0 bases at V and 8 bases at J, with 28 bases between the two ends. The CDR3 loop reads CATSRDLFGYKTRVGGYTF. For the CDR3, the DNA is TGTGCCACCAGCAGAGATCTCTTTGGGTACAAAACACGGGTAGGAGGCTACACCTTC.

This clone has only one observation. The J gene is TRBJ1-5, the V gene TRBV5-4; possible D gene TRBD1, 6 bases. V lost 0 bases, J lost 3 bases, and 7 bases lay in between. The CDR3 is 14 amino acids. Germline V lookup: CDR1 SGHNT, CDR2 YYREEE (reference sequence). This CDR3 reads CASSLAGVNQPQHF. Here the CDR3 DNA reads TGTGCCAGCAGCTTGGCAGGGGTCAATCAGCCCCAGCATTTT.